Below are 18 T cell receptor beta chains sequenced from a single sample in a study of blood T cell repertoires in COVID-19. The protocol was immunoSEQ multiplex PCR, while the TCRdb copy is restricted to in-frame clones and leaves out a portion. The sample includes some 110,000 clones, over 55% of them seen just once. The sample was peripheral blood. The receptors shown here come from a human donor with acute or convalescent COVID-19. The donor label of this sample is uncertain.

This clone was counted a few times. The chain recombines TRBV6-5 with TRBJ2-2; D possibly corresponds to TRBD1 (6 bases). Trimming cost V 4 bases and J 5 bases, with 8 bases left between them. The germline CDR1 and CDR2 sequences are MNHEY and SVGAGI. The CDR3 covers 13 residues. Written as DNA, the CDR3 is TGTGCCAGCAGTTCTACAGGGACCGGGGAGCTGTTTTTT. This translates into CASSSTGTGELFF.

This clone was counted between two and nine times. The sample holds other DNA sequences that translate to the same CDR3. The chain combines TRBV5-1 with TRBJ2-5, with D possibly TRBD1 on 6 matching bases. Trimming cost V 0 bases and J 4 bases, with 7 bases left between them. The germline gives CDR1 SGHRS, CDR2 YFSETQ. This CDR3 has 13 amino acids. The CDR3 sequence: CASSLGGGETQYF. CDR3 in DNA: TGCGCCAGCAGCTTGGGAGGGGGAGAGACCCAGTACTTC.

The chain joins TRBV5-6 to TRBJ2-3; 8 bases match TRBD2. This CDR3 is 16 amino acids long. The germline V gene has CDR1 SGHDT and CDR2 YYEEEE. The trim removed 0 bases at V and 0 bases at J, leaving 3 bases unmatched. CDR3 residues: CASSLAGGGSTDTQYF. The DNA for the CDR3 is TGTGCCAGCAGCTTGGCCGGCGGGGGGAGCACAGATACGCAGTATTTT.

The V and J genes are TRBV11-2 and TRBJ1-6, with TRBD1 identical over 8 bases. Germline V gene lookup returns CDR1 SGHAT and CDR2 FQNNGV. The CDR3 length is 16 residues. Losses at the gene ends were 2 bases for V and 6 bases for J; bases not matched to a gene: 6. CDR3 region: CASSLQGGQVNSPLHF. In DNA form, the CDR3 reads TGTGCCAGCAGCTTACAGGGGGGACAGGTTAATTCACCCCTCCACTTT.

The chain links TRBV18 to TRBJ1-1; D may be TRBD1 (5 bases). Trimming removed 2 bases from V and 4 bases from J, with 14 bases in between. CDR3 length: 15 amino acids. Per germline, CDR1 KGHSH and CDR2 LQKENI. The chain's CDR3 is CASSPAQGGATEAFF. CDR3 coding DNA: TGTGCCAGCTCACCAGCGCAGGGAGGGGCCACTGAAGCTTTCTTT.

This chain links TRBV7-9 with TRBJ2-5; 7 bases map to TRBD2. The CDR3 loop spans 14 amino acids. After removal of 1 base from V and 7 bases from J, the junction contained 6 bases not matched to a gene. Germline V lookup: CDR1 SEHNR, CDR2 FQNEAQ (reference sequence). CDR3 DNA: TGTGCCAGCAGCTTAGTAGGAAGGACTAGGACCCAGTACTTC. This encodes CASSLVGRTRTQYF.

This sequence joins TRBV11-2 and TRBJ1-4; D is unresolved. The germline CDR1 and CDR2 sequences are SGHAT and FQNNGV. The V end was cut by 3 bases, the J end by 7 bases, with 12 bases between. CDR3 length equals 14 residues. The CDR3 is CASSLSVTTEKLFF. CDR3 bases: TGTGCCAGCAGCTTGTCCGTGACAACTGAAAAACTGTTTTTT.

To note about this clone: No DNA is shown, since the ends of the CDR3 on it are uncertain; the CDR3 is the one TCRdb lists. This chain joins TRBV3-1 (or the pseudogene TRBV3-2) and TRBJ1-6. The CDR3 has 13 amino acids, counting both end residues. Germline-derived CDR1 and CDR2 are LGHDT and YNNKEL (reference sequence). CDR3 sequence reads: CASSPVGVGNVHF.

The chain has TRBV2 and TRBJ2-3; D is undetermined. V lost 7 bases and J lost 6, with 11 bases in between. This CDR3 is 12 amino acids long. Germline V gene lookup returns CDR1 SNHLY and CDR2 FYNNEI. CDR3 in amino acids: CASKPDGDTQYF. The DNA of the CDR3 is TGTGCCAGCAAGCCCGACGGGGATACGCAGTATTTT.

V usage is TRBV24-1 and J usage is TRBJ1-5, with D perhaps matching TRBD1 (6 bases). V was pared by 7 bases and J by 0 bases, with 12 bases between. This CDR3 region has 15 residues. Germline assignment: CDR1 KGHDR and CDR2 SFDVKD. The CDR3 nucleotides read TGTGCCACCAGGCCGGACAGAGATAGCAATCAGCCCCAGCATTTT. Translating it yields CATRPDRDSNQPQHF.

In DNA, the CDR3 is TGCGCCAGCAGCCCCGGACTAGCGGGGGGGCGAGAGACCCAGTACTTC. Its protein is CASSPGLAGGRETQYF. V usage is TRBV5-1 and J usage is TRBJ2-5, with 15 positions matching TRBD2. Germline trimming cut 4 bases from V and 4 bases from J; bases unmatched to any gene: 5. The CDR3 length is 16 residues. The V gene's germline CDR1 is SGHRS and CDR2 YFSETQ.

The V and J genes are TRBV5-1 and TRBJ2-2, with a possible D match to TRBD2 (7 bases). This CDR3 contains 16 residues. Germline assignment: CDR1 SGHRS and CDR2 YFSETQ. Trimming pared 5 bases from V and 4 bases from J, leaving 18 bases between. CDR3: CASRVLRGALTGELFF. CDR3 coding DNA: TGCGCCAGCAGGGTTCTCCGGGGGGCGCTCACCGGGGAGCTGTTTTTT.

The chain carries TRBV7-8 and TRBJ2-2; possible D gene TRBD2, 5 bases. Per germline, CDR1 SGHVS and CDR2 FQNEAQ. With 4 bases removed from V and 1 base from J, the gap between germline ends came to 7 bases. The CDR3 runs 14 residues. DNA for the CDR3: TGTGCCAGCAGCTCCGCGGGGAACACCGGGGAGCTGTTTTTT. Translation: CASSSAGNTGELFF.

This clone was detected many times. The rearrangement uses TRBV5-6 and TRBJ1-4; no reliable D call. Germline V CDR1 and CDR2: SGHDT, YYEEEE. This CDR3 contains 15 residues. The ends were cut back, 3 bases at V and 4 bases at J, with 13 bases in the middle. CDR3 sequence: CASSSASGYNEKLFF. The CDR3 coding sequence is TGTGCCAGCAGCTCCGCGTCGGGGTATAATGAAAAACTGTTTTTT.

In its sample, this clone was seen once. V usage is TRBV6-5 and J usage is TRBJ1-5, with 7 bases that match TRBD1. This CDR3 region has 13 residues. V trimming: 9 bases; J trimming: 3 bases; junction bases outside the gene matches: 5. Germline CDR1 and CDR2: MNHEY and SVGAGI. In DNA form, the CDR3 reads TGTGCCAGTACAGGGGATTTCAATCAGCCCCAGCATTTT. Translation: CASTGDFNQPQHF.

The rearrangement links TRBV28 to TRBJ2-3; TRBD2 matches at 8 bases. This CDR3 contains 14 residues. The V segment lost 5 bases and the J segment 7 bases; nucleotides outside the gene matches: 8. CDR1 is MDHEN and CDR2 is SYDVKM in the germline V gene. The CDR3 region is CASSRPGGRYTQYF. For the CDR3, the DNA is TGTGCCAGCAGTCGGCCGGGGGGGCGATATACGCAGTATTTT.

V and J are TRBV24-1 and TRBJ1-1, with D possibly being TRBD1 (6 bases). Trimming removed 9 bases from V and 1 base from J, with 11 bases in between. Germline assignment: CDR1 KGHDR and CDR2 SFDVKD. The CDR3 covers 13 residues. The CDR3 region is CATRDNRNTEAFF. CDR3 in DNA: TGTGCCACCCGGGACAATCGGAACACTGAAGCTTTCTTT.

CDR3 loop: CASSVGQGNQPQHF. CDR3 bases: TGTGCCAGCAGTGTCGGACAGGGGAATCAGCCCCAGCATTTT. The chain couples TRBV2 to TRBJ1-5; 9 nucleotides agree with TRBD1. Germline V gives CDR1 SNHLY, CDR2 FYNNEI. With 4 bases clipped from V and 4 bases from J, the junction kept 2 bases outside the gene matches. This CDR3 has 14 residues.